Each of the 8 T cell receptor beta chains below was sequenced from the same sample in a study of blood T cell repertoires in COVID-19. Profiled with immunoSEQ multiplex PCR; TCRdb holds only in-frame clones, not every one. Of roughly 73,000 clones in the sample, over 75% were seen once. Material: peripheral blood. These receptor sequences come from a man in his 70s with active or convalescent COVID-19.

This clone was seen a single time. The chain carries TRBV7-9 and TRBJ1-5, with D tentatively TRBD1 (6 bases). The germline V gene has CDR1 SEHNR and CDR2 FQNEAQ (reference sequence). V gave up 5 bases and J gave up 6 bases, with 11 bases separating them. The CDR3 length is 13 residues. The CDR3 region has the DNA TGTGCCAGCAGCAAGGGGGGGGGTCAGCCCCAGCATTTT. Translated, it gives CASSKGGGQPQHF.

This clone was recorded only once. This sequence joins TRBV3-1 (or the pseudogene TRBV3-2) and TRBJ2-7; D possibly corresponds to TRBD2 (6 bases). Germline CDR1 is LGHDT and CDR2 is YNNKEL (reference sequence). The V and J ends lost 10 bases and 6 bases respectively, with 22 bases between them. The CDR3 consists of 14 residues. The CDR3 here is CATTPGRQGGEQYF. The CDR3 region has the DNA TGTGCCACTACGCCGGGACGCCAGGGAGGCGAGCAGTACTTC.

This chain connects TRBV5-1 to TRBJ2-3; 15 bases line up with TRBD2. V dropped 2 bases and J dropped 3; count of bases not matched to a gene: 4. The CDR3 contains 17 residues. Germline assignment: CDR1 SGHRS and CDR2 YFSETQ. The CDR3 reads CASSLAGTSGRTDTQYF. Written as DNA, the CDR3 is TGCGCCAGCAGCTTAGCAGGGACTAGCGGGAGGACAGATACGCAGTATTTT.

This chain connects TRBV4-1 to TRBJ2-3; D may be TRBD2 (6 bases). The CDR3 spans 16 residues. Trimming took off 4 bases at V and 1 base at J, with 15 bases between the two ends. CDR1 and CDR2 from the germline V gene are MGHRA and YSYEKL. The CDR3 coding sequence is TGCGCCAGCAGCCCCATGGCGGGACGGGGCACAGATACGCAGTATTTT. Residues: CASSPMAGRGTDTQYF.

This rearrangement joins TRBV3-1 (or the pseudogene TRBV3-2) to TRBJ2-5; TRBD1 matches at 9 bases. The V and J ends lost 3 bases and 2 bases, in that order; junction bases with no gene match: 4. Germline V lookup: CDR1 LGHDT, CDR2 YNNKEL (reference sequence). There are 15 residues in the CDR3. The CDR3 loop reads CASSHWDREQETQYF. DNA for the CDR3: TGTGCCAGCAGCCATTGGGACAGGGAGCAAGAGACCCAGTACTTC.

The chain joins TRBV10-2 to TRBJ1-1; D perhaps matches TRBD1 (5 bases). The length of the CDR3 is 15 residues. V was shortened by 3 bases and J by 2 bases, with 13 bases between the two germline ends. CDR1 WSHSY and CDR2 SAAADI come from the germline V gene. The CDR3 DNA is TGCGCCAGCAGTGACTTCAGACAGAGCAACACTGAAGCTTTCTTT. Protein sequence: CASSDFRQSNTEAFF.

The genes are TRBV29-1 and TRBJ1-3; 7 bases are a match to TRBD1. J was trimmed by 4 bases and V by 6 bases; bases with no gene match: 3. The CDR3 is 12 residues long. The germline V gene encodes CDR1 SQVTM and CDR2 ANQGSEA. In nucleotides, the CDR3 is TGCAGCGTCACAGGGGTCGGAAACACCATATATTTT. This translates into CSVTGVGNTIYF.

V is TRBV5-1 and J is TRBJ1-1, with D unresolved. In germline, CDR1 is SGHRS, CDR2 YFSETQ. Trimming pared 0 bases from V and 5 bases from J, leaving 14 bases between. This CDR3 is 15 amino acids long. The CDR3 DNA sequence: TGCGCCAGCAGCTTGGACATGAGGTCGGGTACTGAAGCTTTCTTT. Its protein is CASSLDMRSGTEAFF.